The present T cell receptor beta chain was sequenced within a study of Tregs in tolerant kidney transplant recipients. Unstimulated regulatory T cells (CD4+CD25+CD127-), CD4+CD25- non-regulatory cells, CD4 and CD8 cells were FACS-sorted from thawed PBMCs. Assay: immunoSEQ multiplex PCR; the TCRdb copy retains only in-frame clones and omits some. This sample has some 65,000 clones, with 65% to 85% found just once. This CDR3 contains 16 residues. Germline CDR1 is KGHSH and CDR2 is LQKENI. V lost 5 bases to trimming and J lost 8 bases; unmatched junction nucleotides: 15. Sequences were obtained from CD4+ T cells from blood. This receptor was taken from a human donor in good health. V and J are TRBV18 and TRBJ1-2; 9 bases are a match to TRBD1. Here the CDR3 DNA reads TGTGCCAGCTCATCACTCGGCCCGGGACAGGGAGGGGGCTACACCTTC. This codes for CASSSLGPGQGGGYTF.